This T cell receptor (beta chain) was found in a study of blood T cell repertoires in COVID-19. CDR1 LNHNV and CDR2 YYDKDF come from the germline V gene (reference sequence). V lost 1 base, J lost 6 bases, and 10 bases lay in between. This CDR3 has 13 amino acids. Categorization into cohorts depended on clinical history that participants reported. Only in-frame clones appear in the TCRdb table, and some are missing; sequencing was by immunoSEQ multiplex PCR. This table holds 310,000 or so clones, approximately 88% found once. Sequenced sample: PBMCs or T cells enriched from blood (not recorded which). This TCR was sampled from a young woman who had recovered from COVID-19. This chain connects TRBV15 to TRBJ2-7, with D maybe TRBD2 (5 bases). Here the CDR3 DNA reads TGTGCCACCAGCAGAGCGGGAAGTTCCGAGCAGTACTTC. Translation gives CATSRAGSSEQYF.